The 17 T cell receptor beta chains below come from one sample, sequenced in a study of post-analysis software for immune sequencing data. Notes on the study in general: Roughly five TRBV segments were more frequent in patients than controls; TRBV5-6, TRBV5-1 and TRBV20-1 belonged to this group.

These receptors have no known antigen. cDNA libraries of TCR beta carried unique molecular identifiers. TCRdb recomputed calls from the PCR reads with MiXCR, one row per CDR3 protein. This sample has hundreds of thousands of distinct CDR3 sequences, with around 40% found just once. Input material: blood. Source of these receptors: a girl between 10 and 17 years old with multiple sclerosis.

The chain has TRBV29-1 and TRBJ2-1; 7 bases are shared with TRBD1. Germline V gene data show CDR1 as SQVTM and CDR2 as ANQGSEA. J gave up 2 bases and V 7 bases, and 8 bases lay outside the gene matches. CDR3 size: 14 residues. The CDR3 region has the DNA TGCAGCGAACTCCCCGGGACAGCCTACAATGAGCAGTTCTTC. As protein: CSELPGTAYNEQFF.

The V call is TRBV9, the J call TRBJ2-1; 8 bases align to TRBD1. Trimming cost V 3 bases and J 7 bases; bases outside gene matches: 6. The CDR3 totals 14 residues. The germline V gene has CDR1 SGDLS and CDR2 YYNGEE. In DNA form, the CDR3 reads TGTGCCAGCAGCGACCGGACAGGGAGGAATGAGCAGTTCTTC. Amino acid sequence: CASSDRTGRNEQFF.

This clonotype was picked up one time. The rearrangement uses TRBV5-1 and TRBJ2-5; perhaps D is TRBD1 or TRBD2 (5 bases each). CDR1 SGHRS and CDR2 YFSETQ come from the germline V gene. The V end was cut by 4 bases, the J end by 3 bases, with 16 bases between. The CDR3 is made up of 15 amino acids. Here the CDR3 reads CASSPSGLGEETQYF. The CDR3 DNA sequence: TGCGCCAGCAGCCCATCGGGGCTGGGTGAAGAGACCCAGTACTTC.

This clonotype was found many times. The chain combines TRBV12-3 or TRBV12-4 with TRBJ1-4; D not certain. This CDR3 has 15 residues. Trimming stripped 8 bases from V and 1 base from J, with 14 bases between. The CDR3 DNA reads TGTGCCAGCTACAAAACGGGGAGAACTAATGAAAAACTGTTTTTT. Its translation: CASYKTGRTNEKLFF.

V usage is TRBV6-4 and J usage is TRBJ2-1; D remains ambiguous. Germline V gene data show CDR1 as MRHNA and CDR2 as SNTAGT. The V and J ends lost 0 bases and 4 bases respectively, with 13 bases between them. This CDR3 is 16 amino acids long. The CDR3 nucleotides read TGTGCCAGCAGTGACTCAAGAACCTCCAAATACAATGAGCAGTTCTTC. Its protein product is CASSDSRTSKYNEQFF.

Only a few counts were recorded for this clonotype. At one of its ends the junction is not consistent with the germline gene, which may arise from a read error. V gene TRBV24-1 combines with J gene TRBJ2-5, with D perhaps given as TRBD1 or TRBD2 (5 bases each). The CDR3 length is 15 residues. Germline CDR1 is KGHDR and CDR2 is SFDVKD. CDR3 nucleotides: TGTGCCACCAGCGATCTGACAGCCCGGACTGAGACCCGGTACTTC. Translation: CATSDLTARTETRYF.

This clonotype was seen more than once but under ten times. The rearrangement links TRBV29-1 to TRBJ2-7; 8 bases are a match to TRBD1. Germline V CDR1 and CDR2: SQVTM, ANQGSEA. The V and J ends lost 6 bases and 1 base, in that order; junction bases with no gene match: 5. CDR3 length: 13 residues. CDR3 sequence reads: CSVKQGESYEQYF. Written as DNA, the CDR3 is TGCAGCGTCAAACAGGGGGAATCCTACGAGCAGTACTTC.

The J gene is TRBJ2-1, the V gene TRBV7-9, with a possible D match to TRBD2 (6 bases). Germline CDR1 SEHNR, CDR2 FQNEAQ (reference sequence). The CDR3 is made up of 16 amino acids. Trimming took 6 bases from V and 8 from J, leaving 23 bases between them. The CDR3 nucleotides read TGTGCCAGCAGTCCGCGGGACCTCGGAAATTACGATGAGCAGTTCTTC. Protein product: CASSPRDLGNYDEQFF.

This clonotype was counted once. The chain carries TRBV15 and TRBJ2-7; unclear D gene. V lost 1 base, J lost 4 bases, and 11 bases lay in between. CDR1 is LNHNV and CDR2 is YYDKDF in the germline V gene (reference sequence). This CDR3 comprises 14 residues. The CDR3 nucleotides are TGTGCCACCAGCAGAGTTCGAGGTTGGTACGAGCAGTACTTC. This codes for CATSRVRGWYEQYF.

This clonotype appeared a few times. This chain joins TRBV7-9 and TRBJ1-4; D not certain. Trimming removed 1 base from V and 3 bases from J, with 9 bases in between. The CDR3 contains 15 residues. The V gene's germline CDR1 is SEHNR and CDR2 FQNEAQ (reference sequence). The CDR3 loop is CASSLDPGANEKLFF. In DNA form, the CDR3 reads TGTGCCAGCAGCTTAGACCCTGGGGCTAATGAAAAACTGTTTTTT.

This clonotype was observed a few times. This chain connects TRBV27 to TRBJ2-5; TRBD2 matches 7 bases. The CDR3 has 14 amino acids. The V gene's germline CDR1 is MNHEY and CDR2 SMNVEV (reference sequence). After removal of 0 bases from V and 5 bases from J, the junction contained 3 bases not matched to a gene. The CDR3 DNA sequence: TGTGCCAGCAGTTTATCGAGGCGGGGGGAGACCCAGTACTTC. This translates into CASSLSRRGETQYF.

The gene calls are TRBV20-1 and TRBJ1-1; D perhaps matches TRBD1 (6 bases). V was clipped by 6 bases and J by 0 bases, with 8 bases between them. This CDR3 has 12 residues. In germline, CDR1 is DFQATT, CDR2 SNEGSKA (reference sequence). CDR3 coding DNA: TGCAGTGCGGACAGCCTGAACACTGAAGCTTTCTTT. It translates to CSADSLNTEAFF.

The genes are TRBV7-6 and TRBJ2-1, with D possibly being TRBD2 (6 bases). Germline CDR1 and CDR2: SGHVS and FNYEAQ. CDR3 length equals 16 residues. Trimming took off 1 base at V and 4 bases at J, with 14 bases between the two ends. CDR3 nucleotides: TGTGCCAGCAGCTTAGTTCCGGGAGTAGGTTACAATGAGCAGTTCTTC. Its protein product is CASSLVPGVGYNEQFF. Full variable domain (remainder filled in from reference TRBV7-6 and TRBJ2-1): GAGVSQSPRYKVTKRGQDVALRCDPISGHVSLYWYRQALGQGPEFLTYFNYEAQQDKSGLPNDRFSAERPEGSISTLTIQRTEQRDSAMYRCASSLVPGVGYNEQFFGPGTRLTVL.

This chain connects TRBV28 to TRBJ2-1; 11 bases map to TRBD1. The CDR3 consists of 23 residues. Germline CDR1 and CDR2: MDHEN and SYDVKM. V trimming: 3 bases; J trimming: 5 bases; junction bases outside the gene matches: 27. The CDR3, as DNA: TGTGCCAGCAGTTTTTCGGGACAGGGGGTTTCCCTGAGCGGGAAGGGGTACCACAATGAGCAGTTCTTC. As protein: CASSFSGQGVSLSGKGYHNEQFF.

V gene TRBV7-2 combines with J gene TRBJ2-7; 7 positions agree with TRBD2. Trimming removed 3 bases from V and 3 bases from J; junction bases left unmatched: 17. The germline gives CDR1 SGHTA, CDR2 FQGNSA. This CDR3 is 18 amino acids long. CDR3 sequence: CASSFMTSWRTTDYEQYF. The CDR3 DNA is TGTGCCAGCAGCTTTATGACTAGCTGGAGGACCACGGACTACGAGCAGTACTTC.

J is TRBJ2-7 and V is TRBV7-9; 9 nucleotides align to TRBD1. Germline CDR1 is SEHNR and CDR2 is FQNEAQ (reference sequence). J lost 6 bases, V lost 4 bases, and 7 bases had no gene match. The CDR3 contains 14 residues. The chain's CDR3 is CASSWTGASGEQYF. The CDR3 DNA reads as TGTGCCAGCAGCTGGACAGGGGCTTCGGGCGAGCAGTACTTC.

In this sample, this clonotype turned up a few times. The chain combines TRBV6-5 with TRBJ1-2, with 9 bases identical to TRBD1. Germline CDR1 is MNHEY and CDR2 is SVGAGI. V was clipped by 0 bases and J by 6 bases; unmatched bases: 2. The CDR3 runs 14 residues. The CDR3 nucleotides are TGTGCCAGCAGTTACTCTGACAGGGGGGATGGCTACACCTTC. Its protein is CASSYSDRGDGYTF.